Given below is one TCR beta chain in context. Only in-frame clones appear in the TCRdb table, and some are missing; sequencing was by immunoSEQ multiplex PCR. The data show fewer than 500,000 clones, roughly 89% seen once. This CDR3 contains 13 residues. The data were obtained in a study of Ad26.COV2.S vaccination and SARS-CoV-2 variants. Overall study context: Doses of Ad26.COV2.S were injected into muscle once or twice, 56 days apart.

Treatment indicated: roughly 20 received Ad26.COV2.S at low or high dose, single or two shots; five or six received placebo; per-sample allocation not given. Samples were taken on day 63 after the first vaccine or placebo injection. In Boston, the donor was an adult between 18-55 years of age. The chain recombines TRBV21-1 with TRBJ2-1; the table's D call TRBD2 went unverified against the DNA. TRBV21-1 represents a pseudogene. The sample was peripheral blood, taken in a trial of Ad26.COV2.S vaccine versus placebo. This clonotype was obtained from a person between 18 and 59 years old who received the Ad26.COV2.S COVID-19 vaccine or a placebo. Written as DNA, the CDR3 is TGTGCCAGCAGCAAAACTCTCCTCAATGAGCAGTTCTTC. This codes for CASSKTLLNEQFF.